These 8 T cell receptor beta chains were all obtained from the same sample, sequenced in a study of cytomegalovirus exposure and HLA in healthy donors. PCR involved 60 Vbeta and 13 Jbeta primers. The method was immunoSEQ multiplex PCR; TCRdb's version includes in-frame clones alone and lacks a portion of them. The sample totals about 170,000 clones. Sequenced material: PBMCs. The receptors here all came from a woman aged 18-29 years in good health and CMV-seropositive.

The CDR3 DNA reads TGTGCCAGCAGCGTAGGGGCAGGGGGCACCGATGAGCAGTTCTTC. Translation: CASSVGAGGTDEQFF. The J gene is TRBJ2-1, the V gene TRBV9; 8 positions agree with TRBD1. Trimming cost V 0 bases and J 8 bases; bases outside gene matches: 7. This CDR3 is 15 amino acids long. Germline V lookup: CDR1 SGDLS, CDR2 YYNGEE.

The chain joins TRBV29-1 to TRBJ2-2, with 9 bases fitting TRBD1. Trimming at V came to 7 bases and at J to 1 base, leaving 10 bases not matched to a gene. Germline CDR1 SQVTM, CDR2 ANQGSEA. CDR3 size: 16 residues. The DNA for the CDR3 is TGCAGCGCTCGGGGGGTGGGACAGGGGAACACCGGGGAGCTGTTTTTT. Amino acid sequence: CSARGVGQGNTGELFF.

The J gene is TRBJ2-3, the V gene TRBV29-1; no reliable D call. This CDR3 comprises 13 residues. Trimming took 3 bases from V and 0 from J, leaving 7 bases between them. Germline CDR1 and CDR2: SQVTM and ANQGSEA. This CDR3 reads CSVDPVSTDTQYF. DNA of the CDR3: TGCAGCGTTGACCCAGTCAGCACAGATACGCAGTATTTT.

The chain combines TRBV11-2 with TRBJ2-2; 14 bases match TRBD2. The germline gives CDR1 SGHAT, CDR2 FQNNGV. This CDR3 comprises 18 residues. V lost 8 bases and J lost 0; bases outside the gene matches: 8. The chain's CDR3 is CASGWGTSGRTNTGELFF. CDR3 in DNA: TGTGCCAGCGGCTGGGGGACTAGCGGGAGAACGAACACCGGGGAGCTGTTTTTT.

In regard to this clone: Within the sample, other DNA sequences also encode this same CDR3. The chain has TRBV5-1 and TRBJ2-7; TRBD1 agrees at 9 bases. CDR3 length: 15 residues. CDR1 is SGHRS, CDR2 YFSETQ, per germline. V shed 0 bases, J shed 4 bases, and the junction held 5 bases outside the gene matches. The CDR3 loop reads CASSLGGTGLYEQYF. The CDR3 bases are TGCGCCAGCAGCTTGGGAGGGACAGGGTTGTACGAGCAGTACTTC.

The J gene is TRBJ2-1, the V gene TRBV2; possible D gene TRBD1, 5 bases. Germline lookup yields CDR1 SNHLY and CDR2 FYNNEI. The CDR3 covers 13 residues. Trimming shortened V by 6 bases and J by 4 bases, and 10 bases separated the two germline ends. This CDR3 reads CASRGGHYNEQFF. Written as DNA, the CDR3 is TGTGCCAGCAGGGGTGGACATTACAATGAGCAGTTCTTC.

This sequence joins TRBV2 and TRBJ2-3, with TRBD1 matching over 7 bases. Germline values: CDR1 SNHLY, CDR2 FYNNEI. Germline trimming cut 6 bases from V and 5 bases from J; bases unmatched to any gene: 2. The CDR3 has 12 residues. The CDR3 sequence: CASRRQGDTQYF. CDR3 bases: TGTGCCAGCAGGAGACAGGGAGATACGCAGTATTTT.

The chain uses TRBV30 and TRBJ1-2, with D tentatively TRBD1 (6 bases). The CDR3 runs 13 residues. The germline V gene encodes CDR1 GTSNPN and CDR2 SVGIG (reference sequence). V was trimmed by 1 base and J by 0 bases, leaving 6 bases between them. The CDR3: CAWSAGANYGYTF. CDR3 coding DNA: TGTGCCTGGAGTGCAGGGGCTAACTATGGCTACACCTTC.